The sequence of this T cell receptor (beta chain) was determined in a study of cytomegalovirus exposure and HLA in healthy donors. A word on this clone: The antigen remains undetermined.

Repertoires were generated with immunoSEQ multiplex PCR, while TCRdb's copy carries only in-frame clones and drops some. In the table there are just under 150,000 clones, about 91% of which are singletons. The study's findings and limits: Among TCR sequences, most were rare, though some public TCRs appeared in many donors. TCR clusters originating in the first cohort tended to co-occur in the 110 or so validation repertoires, according to a later analysis.

Looked up from germline, CDR1 is SNHLY and CDR2 is FYNNEI. The CDR3 runs 13 residues. V shed 5 bases and J 7 bases; nucleotides not matched to a gene: 3. Sequenced material: PBMCs. The chain combines TRBV2 with TRBJ2-1; 9 bases line up with TRBD1. The receptor's source is a man between 18 and 35 years old in good health and CMV-seropositive. CDR3 DNA sequence: TGTGCCAGCAGTCAACAGGGGGCGAATGAGCAGTTCTTC. Encoded protein: CASSQQGANEQFF.